This TCR beta chain derives from a study of CD8 T cells in ankylosing spondylitis. A quantitative 5'-RACE method, one with molecular barcodes, was used to make TCR beta libraries. TCRdb re-called the 5' RACE reads with MiXCR, one entry per CDR3 protein. The sample contains roughly 140,000 distinct CDR3 sequences, approximately 48% of which appear only once. Broader study findings: Seven or eight highly homologous variants made up a TCR beta motif, and this motif appeared characteristic of ankylosing spondylitis blood.

Trimming stripped 4 bases from V and 10 bases from J, with 17 bases between. From germline, CDR1 is SGHKS and CDR2 YYEKEE (reference sequence). The CDR3 spans 13 residues. On this clonotype itself: No antigen is known for it.

The sequenced sample was synovial fluid, either unsorted or a sorted T cell fraction (not recorded which). The receptor comes from a male donor with ankylosing spondylitis. This chain joins TRBV5-5 and TRBJ1-1; unclear D gene. CDR3 bases: TGTGCCAGCAGCCACGGGCGCCAAAAAGCAGCTTTCTTT. This codes for CASSHGRQKAAFF.